This TCR beta chain was sequenced for a study of blood T cells in healthy people across ages. Study-wide results and limits: Among T cells, TCR beta diversity per million cells dropped roughly linearly as age rose.

It was with a sample-barcoded 5' primer and a J-beta primer mix that a second PCR of about 6 to 12 cycles was run. Each cDNA molecule received a tag from a template-switch adaptor that had 12 random nucleotides. Via MiXCR, TCRdb re-called the 5' RACE reads, giving one row per CDR3 protein. The repertoire holds around 1.5 million distinct CDR3 sequences, with approximately 59% as singletons. Notes on this clonotype: Antigen: not known.

Healthy Caucasian individuals from Russia aged roughly 6 to 100 served as donors. Isolation per sample recovered at least 6 million PBMCs. V dropped 6 bases and J dropped 4 bases, with 21 bases sitting between them. CDR1 is SGHTA, CDR2 FQGNSA, per germline. The CDR3 length is 16 residues. The V gene is TRBV7-2, the J gene TRBJ1-2; D perhaps matches TRBD1 (6 bases). This sequence originates from a man between 18 and 29 years old in good health. Input material: blood. CDR3 coding DNA: TGTGCCAGCAGTACACCGGGACAAGGATCCCCCTATGGCTACACCTTC. Amino acids: CASSTPGQGSPYGYTF.